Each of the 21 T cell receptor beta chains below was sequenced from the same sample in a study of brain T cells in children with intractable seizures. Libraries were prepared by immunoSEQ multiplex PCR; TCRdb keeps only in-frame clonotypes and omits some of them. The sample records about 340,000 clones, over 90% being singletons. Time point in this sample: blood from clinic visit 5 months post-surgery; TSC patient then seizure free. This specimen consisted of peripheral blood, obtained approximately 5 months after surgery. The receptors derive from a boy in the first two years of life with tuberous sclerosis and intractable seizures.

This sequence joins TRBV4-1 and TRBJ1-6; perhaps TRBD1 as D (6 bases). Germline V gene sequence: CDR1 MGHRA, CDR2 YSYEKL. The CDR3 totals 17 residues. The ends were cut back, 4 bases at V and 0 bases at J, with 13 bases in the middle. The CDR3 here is CASSLDRSSSYNSPLHF. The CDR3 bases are TGCGCCAGCAGCCTAGACAGGTCGAGCTCCTATAATTCACCCCTCCACTTT.

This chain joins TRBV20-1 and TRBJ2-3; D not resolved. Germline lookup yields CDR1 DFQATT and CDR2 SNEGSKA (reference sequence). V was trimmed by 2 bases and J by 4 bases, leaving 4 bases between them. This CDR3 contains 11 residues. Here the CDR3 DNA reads TGCAGTGCTAGATTTTCAGATACGCAGTATTTT. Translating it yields CSARFSDTQYF.

CDR3 in amino acids: CASSLSGRVGNEQFF. The CDR3, as DNA: TGTGCCAGCAGCCTCAGCGGGAGGGTCGGCAATGAGCAGTTCTTC. J is TRBJ2-1 and V is TRBV5-6; 10 bases match TRBD2. V lost 4 bases, J lost 6 bases, and 7 bases stayed unmatched. In germline, CDR1 is SGHDT, CDR2 YYEEEE. This CDR3 has 15 amino acids. Drawing the rest from reference TRBV5-6 and TRBJ2-1, the complete variable domain is DAGVTQSPTHLIKTRGQQVTLRCSPKSGHDTVSWYQQALGQGPQFIFQYYEEEERQRGNFPDRFSGHQFPNYSSELNVNALLLGDSALYLCASSLSGRVGNEQFFGPGTRLTVL.

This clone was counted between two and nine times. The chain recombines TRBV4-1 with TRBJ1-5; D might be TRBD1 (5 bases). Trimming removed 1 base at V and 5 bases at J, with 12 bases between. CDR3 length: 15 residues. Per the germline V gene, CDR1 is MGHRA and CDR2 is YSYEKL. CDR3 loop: CASSQGAGNHQPQHF. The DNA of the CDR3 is TGCGCCAGCAGCCAAGGGGCAGGGAATCATCAGCCCCAGCATTTT.

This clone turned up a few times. CDR3 region: CASSLGPSGSNEQFF. The CDR3 DNA is TGTGCCAGCAGCTTGGGTCCTAGCGGGAGCAATGAGCAGTTCTTC. This chain connects TRBV5-6 to TRBJ2-1; 10 bases agree with TRBD2. Germline V lookup: CDR1 SGHDT, CDR2 YYEEEE. Germline trimming cut 0 bases from V and 6 bases from J; bases unmatched to any gene: 3. The CDR3 sequence is 15 residues long.

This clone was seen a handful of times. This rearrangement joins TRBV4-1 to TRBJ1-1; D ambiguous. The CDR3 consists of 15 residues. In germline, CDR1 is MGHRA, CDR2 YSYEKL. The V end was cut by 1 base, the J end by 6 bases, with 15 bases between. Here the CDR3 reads CASSQVSVGGAEAFF. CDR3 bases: TGCGCCAGCAGCCAAGTATCCGTAGGAGGAGCTGAAGCTTTCTTT.

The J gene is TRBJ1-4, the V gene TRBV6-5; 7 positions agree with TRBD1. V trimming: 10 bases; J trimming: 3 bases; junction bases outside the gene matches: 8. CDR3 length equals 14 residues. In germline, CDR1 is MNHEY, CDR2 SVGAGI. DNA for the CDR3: TGTGCCACATTACGTACAGGGGCTAATGAAAAACTGTTTTTT. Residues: CATLRTGANEKLFF.

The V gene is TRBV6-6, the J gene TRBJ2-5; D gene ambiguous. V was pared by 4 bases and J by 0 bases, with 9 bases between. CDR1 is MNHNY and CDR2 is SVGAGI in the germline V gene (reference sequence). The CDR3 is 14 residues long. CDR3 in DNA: TGTGCCAGCAGTTTGCAATCCCACCAAGAGACCCAGTACTTC. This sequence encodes CASSLQSHQETQYF.

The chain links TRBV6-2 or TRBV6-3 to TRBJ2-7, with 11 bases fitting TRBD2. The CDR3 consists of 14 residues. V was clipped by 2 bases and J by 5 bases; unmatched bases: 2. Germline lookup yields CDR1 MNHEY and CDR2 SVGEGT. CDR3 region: CASSYGTSGNEQYF. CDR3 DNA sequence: TGTGCCAGCAGTTACGGGACTAGCGGTAACGAGCAGTACTTC.

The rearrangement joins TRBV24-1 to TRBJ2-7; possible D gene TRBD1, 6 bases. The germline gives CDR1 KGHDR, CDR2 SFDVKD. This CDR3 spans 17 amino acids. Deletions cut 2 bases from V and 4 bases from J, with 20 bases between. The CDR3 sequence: CATSDSPALGGRYEQYF. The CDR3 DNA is TGTGCCACCAGTGATTCCCCTGCGCTTGGGGGCCGGTACGAGCAGTACTTC.

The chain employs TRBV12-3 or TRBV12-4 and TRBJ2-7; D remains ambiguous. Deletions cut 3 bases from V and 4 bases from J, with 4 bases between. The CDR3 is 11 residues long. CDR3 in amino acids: CASSFEYEQYF. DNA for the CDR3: TGTGCCAGCAGTTTCGAGTACGAGCAGTACTTC.

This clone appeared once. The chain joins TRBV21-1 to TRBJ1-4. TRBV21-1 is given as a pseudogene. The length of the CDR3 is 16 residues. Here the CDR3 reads CASPPRRGATNEKLFF. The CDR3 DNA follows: TGTGCCAGCCCCCCCCGGAGGGGGGCGACGAATGAAAAACTGTTTTTT.

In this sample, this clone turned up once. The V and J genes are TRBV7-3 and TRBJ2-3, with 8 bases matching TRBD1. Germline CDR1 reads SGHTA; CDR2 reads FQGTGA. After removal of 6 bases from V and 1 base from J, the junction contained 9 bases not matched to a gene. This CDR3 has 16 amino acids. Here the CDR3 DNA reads TGTGCCAGCAGTTCCTCTCCGGGACAGGGCACAGATACGCAGTATTTT. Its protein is CASSSSPGQGTDTQYF.

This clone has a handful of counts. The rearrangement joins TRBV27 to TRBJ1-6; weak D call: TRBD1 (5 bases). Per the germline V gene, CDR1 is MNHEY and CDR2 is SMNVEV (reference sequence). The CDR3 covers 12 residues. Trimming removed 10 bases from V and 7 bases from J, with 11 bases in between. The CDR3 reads CATGRGNSPLHF. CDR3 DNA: TGTGCCACTGGACGGGGGAATTCACCCCTCCACTTT.

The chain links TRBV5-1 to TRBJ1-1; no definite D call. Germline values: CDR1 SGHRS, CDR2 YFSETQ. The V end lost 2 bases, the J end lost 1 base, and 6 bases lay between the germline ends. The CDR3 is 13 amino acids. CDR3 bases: TGCGCCAGCAGCTTTTTACAGAACACTGAAGCTTTCTTT. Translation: CASSFLQNTEAFF.

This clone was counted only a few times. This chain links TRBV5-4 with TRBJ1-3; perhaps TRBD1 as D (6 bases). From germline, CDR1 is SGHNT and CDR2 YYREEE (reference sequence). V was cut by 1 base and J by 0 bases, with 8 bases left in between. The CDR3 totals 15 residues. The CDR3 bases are TGTGCCAGCAGCTTGACAGGGCTCTCTGGAAACACCATATATTTT. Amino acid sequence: CASSLTGLSGNTIYF.

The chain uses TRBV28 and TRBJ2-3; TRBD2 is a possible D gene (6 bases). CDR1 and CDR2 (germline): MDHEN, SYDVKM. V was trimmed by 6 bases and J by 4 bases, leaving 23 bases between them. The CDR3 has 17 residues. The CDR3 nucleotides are TGTGCCAGCAGCTCCTTACTAGCTCCCTCCGAGGCAGATACGCAGTATTTT. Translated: CASSSLLAPSEADTQYF. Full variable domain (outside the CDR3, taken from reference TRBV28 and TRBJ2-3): DVKVTQSSRYLVKRTGEKVFLECVQDMDHENMFWYRQDPGLGLRLIYFSYDVKMKEKGDIPEGYSVSREKKERFSLILESASTNQTSMYLCASSSLLAPSEADTQYFGPGTRLTVL.

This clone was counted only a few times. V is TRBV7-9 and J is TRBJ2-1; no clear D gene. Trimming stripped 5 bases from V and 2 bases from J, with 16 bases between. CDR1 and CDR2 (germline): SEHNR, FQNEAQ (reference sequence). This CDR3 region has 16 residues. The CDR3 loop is CASSKTGRSTYNEQFF. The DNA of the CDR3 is TGTGCCAGCAGCAAGACTGGCAGGTCCACCTACAATGAGCAGTTCTTC.

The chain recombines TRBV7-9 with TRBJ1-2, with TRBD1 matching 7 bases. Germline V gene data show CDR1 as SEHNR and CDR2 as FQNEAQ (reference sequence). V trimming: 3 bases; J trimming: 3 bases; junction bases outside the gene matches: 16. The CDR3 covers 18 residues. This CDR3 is CASSFRVTGTAGDYGYTF. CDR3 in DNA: TGTGCCAGCAGCTTCCGGGTAACCGGGACAGCCGGGGACTATGGCTACACCTTC.

The DNA for the CDR3 is TGTGCCAGCAGCTTCGGGTTTTTGGATACGCAGTATTTT. Encoded protein: CASSFGFLDTQYF. This chain connects TRBV7-2 to TRBJ2-3; D unclear. V lost 3 bases to trimming and J lost 6 bases, with 10 bases between them. The CDR3 totals 13 residues. Germline V gene data show CDR1 as SGHTA and CDR2 as FQGNSA.

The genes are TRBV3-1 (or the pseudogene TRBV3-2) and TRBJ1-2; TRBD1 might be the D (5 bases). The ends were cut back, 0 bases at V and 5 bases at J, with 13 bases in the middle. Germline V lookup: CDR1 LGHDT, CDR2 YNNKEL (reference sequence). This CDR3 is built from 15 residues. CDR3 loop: CASSQETRARYGYTF. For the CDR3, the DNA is TGTGCCAGCAGCCAAGAAACCAGGGCACGATATGGCTACACCTTC.